The rows below give T cell receptor beta chains drawn from one sample of a study of blood T cell repertoires in COVID-19. TCRdb's copy holds only in-frame clones and misses some; the assay was immunoSEQ multiplex PCR. This table has 85,000 to 100,000 clones, around 90% appearing once. The sequenced sample was peripheral blood. The receptors were sampled from a man in his forties or fifties with COVID-19, enrolled during active disease. The CDR3 runs from the conserved cysteine through the conserved F or W. D genes are given only for firm matches. Where a row states a size, it is once, few, many or the class of an expanded clone; other rows omit it.

TRBV4-1	TRBD1	TRBJ2-2	-	TGCGCCAGCAGCCGGGGGGACAGGGTCACCGGGGAGCTGTTTTTT	CASSRGDRVTGELFF
TRBV5-1	-	TRBJ1-1	few	TGCGCCAGCAGCTTGGACAGATTGACTGAAGCTTTCTTT	CASSLDRLTEAFF
TRBV6-2/TRBV6-3	-	TRBJ2-7	-	TGTGCCAGCAGTTCCGCGGTCCCCTACGAGCAGTACTTC	CASSSAVPYEQYF
TRBV5-4	TRBD1	TRBJ1-1	-	TGTGCCAGCAGCTTGGCCATGACAGGGGCCCCTGAAGCTTTCTTT	CASSLAMTGAPEAFF
TRBV2	-	TRBJ1-2	-	TGTGCCAGCAGTGTTTTGCCAGGACTCTATGGCTACACCTTC	CASSVLPGLYGYTF
TRBV28	-	TRBJ1-3	-	TGTGCCAGCAGGGGGGAATTAGACAGGCCGGGGCACACCATATATTTT	CASRGELDRPGHTIYF
TRBV6-5	TRBD1	TRBJ2-7	-	TGTGCCAGCAGTTCAACAGGGGTCCACGAGCAGTACTTC	CASSSTGVHEQYF
TRBV14	TRBD1	TRBJ1-5	-	TGTGCCAGCAGCCAAACAATCGGGACAGGGAAGAGCAATCAGCCCCAGCATTTT	CASSQTIGTGKSNQPQHF
TRBV4-3	TRBD1	TRBJ1-2	once	TGCGCCAGCAGCCTCGACAGGGCGTTTAACTATGGCTACACCTTC	CASSLDRAFNYGYTF
TRBV5-1	TRBD1	TRBJ1-5	-	TGCGCCAGCAGCTTGGGTGTAGGGGGCAGCAATCAGCCCCAGCATTTT	CASSLGVGGSNQPQHF
TRBV27	-	TRBJ1-5	once	TGTGCCAGCATCGGCGGGGGTGGGCCCCAGCATTTT	CASIGGGGPQHF
TRBV2	TRBD2	TRBJ2-1	-	TGTGCCAGCACCCTAGGAAGCGGGGAGAACAATGAGCAGTTCTTC	CASTLGSGENNEQFF
TRBV14	-	TRBJ2-7	-	TGTGCCAGCAGCCCCGGGCAGGGGTGGATAGGCGAGCAGTACTTC	CASSPGQGWIGEQYF
TRBV7-3	-	TRBJ2-5	once	TGTGCCAGCAGCTTAGTGGGGGGACAAGAGACCCAGTACTTC	CASSLVGGQETQYF
TRBV11-2	TRBD2	TRBJ2-1	-	TGTGCCAGCAGCAGACAGCGGGGGTCCTACAATGAGCAGTTCTTC	CASSRQRGSYNEQFF
TRBV7-2	TRBD1	TRBJ1-3	-	TGTGCCAGCAGCTCCACTACAGGGGAAGCTGGAAACACCATATATTTT	CASSSTTGEAGNTIYF
TRBV18	-	TRBJ1-1	-	TGTGCCAGCTCACCACGGGGGGATGGGTCTGAAGCTTTCTTT	CASSPRGDGSEAFF
TRBV9	-	TRBJ2-2	-	TGTGCCAGTAACGAGGGGAACACCGGGGAGCTGTTTTTT	CASNEGNTGELFF
TRBV9	TRBD1	TRBJ1-1	-	TGTGCCAGCAGCGCCACGGGACAGGCGAACACTGAAGCTTTCTTT	CASSATGQANTEAFF
TRBV2	TRBD2	TRBJ2-1	few	TGTGCCAGCAGCCCGGGACTAGCGGGGGGGCTTAATGAGCAGTTCTTC	CASSPGLAGGLNEQFF
TRBV7-9	TRBD1	TRBJ1-5	-	TGTGCCAGCAGCATATCACAGGGGAAGCCCCAGCATTTT	CASSISQGKPQHF
TRBV3-1/TRBV3-2	TRBD1	TRBJ2-3	-	TGTGCCAGCAGCCCCATCGGACAGGGATTTAGCACAGATACGCAGTATTTT	CASSPIGQGFSTDTQYF
TRBV24-1	-	TRBJ2-7	-	TGTGCCATCGGGTTCACCTACGAGCAGTACTTC	CAIGFTYEQYF
TRBV9	-	TRBJ2-1	-	TGTGCCAGCAGCGTACTTCCAGGGAAAGGGATCAATGAGCAGTTCTTC	CASSVLPGKGINEQFF
TRBV9	-	TRBJ2-2	-	TGTGCCAGCAGCGTTACAGGGTATCGGGAGCTGTTTTTT	CASSVTGYRELFF
TRBV9	-	TRBJ2-4	-	TGTGCCAGCAGTACAGGTAGACTAGCCAAAAACATTCAGTACTTC	CASSTGRLAKNIQYF
TRBV28	TRBD1	TRBJ2-1	-	TGTGCCAGCAGTTTATGGAGAATTGGACAGGGGTCCTACAATGAGCAGTTCTTC	CASSLWRIGQGSYNEQFF
TRBV11-1	-	TRBJ2-7	-	TGTGCCAGCAGCTTAGTTTCAGGGGAGTCCTACGAGCAGTACTTC	CASSLVSGESYEQYF
TRBV5-1	TRBD1	TRBJ1-1	-	TGCGCCAGCAGCTCTACAGGGGCCGGGAACACTGAAGCTTTCTTT	CASSSTGAGNTEAFF
TRBV28	TRBD1	TRBJ1-5	few	TGTGCCAGCAGTTCCCTGCCGGGACAGGTAAGGGATCAGCCCCAGCATTTT	CASSSLPGQVRDQPQHF
TRBV7-9	-	TRBJ2-1	-	TGTGCCAGCAGCCAGGGGACGAGTGAGCAGTTCTTC	CASSQGTSEQFF
TRBV3-1/TRBV3-2	-	TRBJ1-5	-	TGTGCCAGCAGCCCACGGGGGGCTCAACCCCAGCATTTT	CASSPRGAQPQHF
TRBV9	TRBD1	TRBJ2-1	-	TGTGCCAGCAGCACCCGGACAGGGGGGGCAGGTATAAGTGAGCAGTTCTTC	CASSTRTGGAGISEQFF
TRBV6-1	TRBD2	TRBJ2-3	-	TGTGCCAGCAGTGTAGCGGGGGCCACCACAGATACGCAGTATTTT	CASSVAGATTDTQYF
TRBV6-5	TRBD1	TRBJ2-1	-	TGTGCCAGCAGTTTACAGGGGAACTACAATGAGCAGTTCTTC	CASSLQGNYNEQFF
TRBV7-2	-	TRBJ1-5	once	TGTGCCAGCAGCTTAGACCCTAGGAGGGGACAGCCCCAGCATTTT	CASSLDPRRGQPQHF
TRBV7-9	-	TRBJ2-1	few	TGTGCCAGCGCCGACTCACTCCGCTCCTACAATGAGCAGTTCTTC	CASADSLRSYNEQFF